What follows are 27 T cell receptor beta chains derived from one specimen sequenced in a study of cytomegalovirus exposure and HLA in healthy donors. Vbeta (60) and Jbeta (13) primers were used in the PCR. Clones were read by immunoSEQ multiplex PCR, and TCRdb kept only the in-frame ones, dropping some. The data include 25,000 to 40,000 clones; the top ten clones carry 4.5% to 5%. The sequenced sample consisted of PBMCs. The source of these receptors is a woman aged 40-49 years in good health and CMV-seropositive.

V is TRBV10-2 and J is TRBJ2-5; D perhaps matches TRBD1 (6 bases). Trimming left V 2 bases short and J 2 bases short, with 9 bases between. The CDR3 consists of 14 residues. Germline values: CDR1 WSHSY, CDR2 SAAADI. The CDR3 sequence is CASSEVGGQETQYF. The CDR3 DNA follows: TGCGCCAGCAGTGAGGTAGGGGGACAAGAGACCCAGTACTTC.

The rearrangement uses TRBV20-1 and TRBJ2-3; D remains unclear. The length of the CDR3 is 11 residues. V shed 1 base and J shed 6 bases, with 5 bases lying between them. Germline V gene sequence: CDR1 DFQATT, CDR2 SNEGSKA (reference sequence). For the CDR3, the DNA is TGCAGTGCTAGAGTCGGGGATACGCAGTATTTT. Its protein is CSARVGDTQYF.

The chain uses TRBV7-6 and TRBJ2-7; TRBD2 is a possible D gene (7 bases). Germline V CDR1 and CDR2: SGHVS, FNYEAQ. Trimming removed 0 bases from V and 3 bases from J, with 18 bases in between. This CDR3 has 17 residues. Written as DNA, the CDR3 is TGTGCCAGCAGCTTAGCGCCCGCAGGGGCGGGGGTCTACGAGCAGTACTTC. Translation gives CASSLAPAGAGVYEQYF.

Details on this clone: Germline is not matched at one junction end, which may reflect a read error. The gene calls are TRBV18 and TRBJ1-1; possibly TRBD1 for D (6 bases). The CDR3 is made up of 12 amino acids. The V gene's germline CDR1 is KGHSH and CDR2 LQKENI. The CDR3 DNA sequence: TGTGCCAGCTCCTCCCCAGGGGCTGAAGATTTCTTT. Protein sequence: CASSSPGAEDFF.

J is TRBJ2-1 and V is TRBV11-2, with TRBD2 identical over 15 bases. Germline V gene data show CDR1 as SGHAT and CDR2 as FQNNGV. V lost 5 bases to trimming and J lost 8 bases; unmatched junction nucleotides: 7. The CDR3 loop spans 16 amino acids. The DNA for the CDR3 is TGTGCCAGCAGCCGAACCGGGACTAGCGGGAGGTATGAGCAGTTCTTC. Residues: CASSRTGTSGRYEQFF.

The rearrangement joins TRBV5-3 to TRBJ1-2; weak D call: TRBD1 (6 bases). TRBV5-3 is annotated as an ORF whose role is uncertain. This CDR3 is 18 amino acids long. The germline V and J ends were trimmed by 3 bases and 5 bases, with 26 bases remaining between them. The chain's CDR3 is CARSWAFIGPLRGYGYTF. CDR3 nucleotide sequence: TGTGCCAGAAGCTGGGCGTTCATCGGACCGCTGAGGGGGTATGGCTACACCTTC.

CDR3 protein: CASSFNQREGTQYF. CDR3 DNA: TGCGCCAGCAGCTTCAATCAGCGGGAGGGTACGCAGTATTTT. The chain couples TRBV5-1 to TRBJ2-3; TRBD2 matches 10 bases. The CDR3 spans 14 residues. CDR1 and CDR2 from the germline V gene are SGHRS and YFSETQ. The V and J ends lost 2 bases and 8 bases, in that order; junction bases with no gene match: 5. The full variable domain, completed using reference TRBV5-1 and TRBJ2-3, is KAGVTQTPRYLIKTRGQQVTLSCSPISGHRSVSWYQQTPGQGLQFLFEYFSETQRNKGNFPGRFSGRQFSNSRSEMNVSTLELGDSALYLCASSFNQREGTQYFGPGTRLTVL.

The genes are TRBV4-3 and TRBJ2-3, with D hard to call. This CDR3 has 13 residues. Germline V gene sequence: CDR1 LGHNA, CDR2 YSLEER. The V end was cut by 0 bases, the J end by 6 bases, with 7 bases between. DNA for the CDR3: TGCGCCAGCAGCCAAGAGGCCAGGGATACGCAGTATTTT. Translation gives CASSQEARDTQYF.

The chain couples TRBV6-6 to TRBJ2-7; maybe TRBD2 (6 bases). CDR1 is MNHNY and CDR2 is SVGAGI in the germline V gene (reference sequence). This CDR3 is built from 16 residues. With 0 bases removed from V and 3 bases from J, the gap between germline ends came to 15 bases. DNA of the CDR3: TGTGCCAGCAGTTACTCGACCGGTCCGCGGGACTACGAGCAGTACTTC. As protein: CASSYSTGPRDYEQYF.

The rearrangement uses TRBV9 and TRBJ2-7, with D possibly being TRBD1 (7 bases). This CDR3 is 15 amino acids long. Germline values: CDR1 SGDLS, CDR2 YYNGEE. Trimming pared 0 bases from V and 6 bases from J, leaving 16 bases between. The CDR3 sequence is CASSVGGDQGGEQYF. In nucleotides, the CDR3 is TGTGCCAGCAGCGTAGGGGGGGACCAGGGGGGCGAGCAGTACTTC.

The gene calls are TRBV2 and TRBJ1-2, with 8 bases matching TRBD1. The V gene end was trimmed by 9 bases and the J gene end by 5 bases; junction bases not matched to a gene: 5. The germline CDR1 and CDR2 sequences are SNHLY and FYNNEI. The CDR3 sequence is 12 residues long. The chain's CDR3 is CARGQVRYGYTF. In DNA form, the CDR3 reads TGTGCCAGGGGACAGGTTCGTTATGGCTACACCTTC. The entire variable domain, with the rest obtained from reference TRBV2 and TRBJ1-2, is as follows: EPEVTQTPSHQVTQMGQEVILRCVPISNHLYFYWYRQILGQKVEFLVSFYNNEISEKSEIFDDQFSVERPDGSNFTLKIRSTKLEDSAMYFCARGQVRYGYTFGSGTRLTVV.

V gene TRBV27 combines with J gene TRBJ2-1; 7 nucleotides match TRBD2. V lost 4 bases and J lost 10; bases outside the gene matches: 16. Germline lookup yields CDR1 MNHEY and CDR2 SMNVEV (reference sequence). CDR3 size: 16 residues. The CDR3 reads CASSSPGLPQLPEQFF. In DNA form, the CDR3 reads TGTGCCAGCAGTTCCCCGGGACTACCTCAATTGCCGGAGCAGTTCTTC.

The chain employs TRBV28 and TRBJ2-7; 10 bases agree with TRBD1. Losses at the gene ends were 4 bases for V and 2 bases for J; bases not matched to a gene: 8. The V gene's germline CDR1 is MDHEN and CDR2 SYDVKM. The CDR3 covers 16 residues. The chain's CDR3 is CASSSSGTGVPYEQYF. In DNA, the CDR3 is TGTGCCAGCAGTTCCTCCGGGACAGGGGTCCCCTACGAGCAGTACTTC.

The chain links TRBV28 to TRBJ2-1; weak D call: TRBD2 (7 bases). Per germline, CDR1 MDHEN and CDR2 SYDVKM. Trimming cost V 6 bases and J 5 bases, with 17 bases left between them. This CDR3 has 15 amino acids. This chain's CDR3 is CASRGGTTLDNEQFF. In nucleotides, the CDR3 is TGTGCCAGCAGGGGAGGGACAACCCTCGACAATGAGCAGTTCTTC.

The chain is built from TRBV28 and TRBJ1-5, with D unclear. The ends were cut back, 7 bases at V and 3 bases at J, with 7 bases in the middle. Germline CDR1 reads MDHEN; CDR2 reads SYDVKM. The CDR3 is 12 amino acids. The CDR3 sequence is CASNVANQPQHF. The CDR3 DNA is TGTGCCAGCAATGTGGCCAATCAGCCCCAGCATTTT. Together with reference TRBV28 and TRBJ1-5, the CDR3 gives the full variable domain: DVKVTQSSRYLVKRTGEKVFLECVQDMDHENMFWYRQDPGLGLRLIYFSYDVKMKEKGDIPEGYSVSREKKERFSLILESASTNQTSMYLCASNVANQPQHFGDGTRLSIL.

V is TRBV18 and J is TRBJ2-1, with 7 bases fitting TRBD2. The CDR3 loop spans 14 amino acids. The germline V gene has CDR1 KGHSH and CDR2 LQKENI. Trimming at V came to 3 bases and at J to 4 bases, leaving 3 bases not matched to a gene. CDR3 in DNA: TGTGCCAGCTCACCCGGGACTACTTACAATGAGCAGTTCTTC. Amino acid sequence: CASSPGTTYNEQFF.

This chain joins TRBV4-3 and TRBJ2-3, with D unclear. V was shortened by 0 bases and J by 4 bases, with 8 bases between the two germline ends. CDR1 is LGHNA and CDR2 is YSLEER in the germline V gene. This CDR3 contains 14 residues. The CDR3 region has the DNA TGCGCCAGCAGCCAAGAGGAGTGGTCAGATACGCAGTATTTT. It is translated as CASSQEEWSDTQYF.

The rearrangement joins TRBV7-8 to TRBJ1-5; TRBD1 matches 8 bases. Trimming took 1 base from V and 1 from J; bases not matched to a gene: 3. Germline V gene data show CDR1 as SGHVS and CDR2 as FQNEAQ. This CDR3 comprises 16 residues. The CDR3 protein is CASSLEGQVSNQPQHF. The CDR3, as DNA: TGTGCCAGCAGCTTAGAGGGACAGGTGAGCAATCAGCCCCAGCATTTT.

With respect to this clone: Compared with germline, one end of the junction differs, possibly owing to a read error. The chain uses TRBV7-7 and TRBJ2-1; no clear D. Per germline, CDR1 SSHAT and CDR2 FNYEAQ (reference sequence). The length of the CDR3 is 16 residues. The CDR3 region has the DNA TGTGCTAGCAGCTTAGCCCCTAGAAGTACCTACAATGAGCAGTTCTTC. Translated, it gives CASSLAPRSTYNEQFF.

The rearrangement uses TRBV7-2 and TRBJ2-3; D is uncertain. The V gene's germline CDR1 is SGHTA and CDR2 FQGNSA. V gave up 6 bases and J gave up 4 bases, with 17 bases separating them. The CDR3 contains 15 residues. CDR3 DNA sequence: TGTGCCAGCAGTCTAGGTCCCGAGCGAGCAGATACGCAGTATTTT. Protein product: CASSLGPERADTQYF.

The chain joins TRBV7-9 to TRBJ2-5; TRBD2 might be the D (6 bases). The germline gives CDR1 SEHNR, CDR2 FQNEAQ (reference sequence). V was shortened by 1 base and J by 4 bases, with 13 bases between the two germline ends. The CDR3 consists of 15 residues. CDR3 sequence reads: CASSLGRGELETQYF. The CDR3 nucleotides are TGTGCCAGCAGCTTAGGGCGCGGGGAATTAGAGACCCAGTACTTC.

This clone ranks as medium-sized in terms of frequency. The CDR3 coding sequence is TGTGCCAGCAGGTCATCAGGGGGCGATGAAAAACTGTTTTTT. This sequence encodes CASRSSGGDEKLFF. This rearrangement joins TRBV6-5 to TRBJ1-4, with 8 bases aligning to TRBD1. The V gene end was trimmed by 6 bases and the J gene end by 6 bases; junction bases not matched to a gene: 6. Germline values: CDR1 MNHEY, CDR2 SVGAGI. The CDR3 consists of 14 residues.

CDR3: CASFRQDLSYNEQFF. The CDR3 region has the DNA TGTGCCAGCTTTCGACAGGACCTCTCCTACAATGAGCAGTTCTTC. V gene TRBV5-4 combines with J gene TRBJ2-1; D possibly corresponds to TRBD1 (6 bases). The V and J ends lost 7 bases and 0 bases respectively, with 14 bases between them. CDR1 SGHNT and CDR2 YYREEE come from the germline V gene (reference sequence). This CDR3 region has 15 residues.

This chain uses TRBV6-5 with TRBJ1-2, with D unresolved. The CDR3 consists of 15 residues. The V end was cut by 4 bases, the J end by 7 bases, with 19 bases between. Looked up from germline, CDR1 is MNHEY and CDR2 is SVGAGI. In nucleotides, the CDR3 is TGTGCCAGCAGTTCCGCGGGAGGTAGAGTTGGTGGCTACACCTTC. This translates into CASSSAGGRVGGYTF.

The chain couples TRBV28 to TRBJ2-7, with D possibly TRBD2 on 5 matching bases. V was pared by 8 bases and J by 3 bases, with 14 bases between. The CDR3 runs 13 residues. The germline V gene encodes CDR1 MDHEN and CDR2 SYDVKM. Here the CDR3 reads CASSLGLLYEQYF. CDR3 DNA sequence: TGTGCCAGCTCCCTCGGACTTCTCTACGAGCAGTACTTC.

The J gene is TRBJ1-3, the V gene TRBV30; 8 bases line up with TRBD1. CDR1 is GTSNPN and CDR2 is SVGIG in the germline V gene (reference sequence). Trimming removed 2 bases from V and 4 bases from J; junction bases left unmatched: 10. The CDR3 has 16 amino acids. CDR3 loop: CAWSFGQGAGGNTIYF. CDR3 DNA: TGTGCCTGGAGTTTTGGACAGGGAGCGGGGGGAAACACCATATATTTT.

The genes are TRBV5-4 and TRBJ2-1, with 9 bases aligning to TRBD1. The V and J ends lost 0 bases and 5 bases, in that order; junction bases with no gene match: 6. Per the germline V gene, CDR1 is SGHNT and CDR2 is YYREEE (reference sequence). This CDR3 has 16 residues. CDR3 sequence: CASSLGGQGRDNEQFF. The DNA of the CDR3 is TGTGCCAGCAGCTTGGGGGGACAGGGTCGCGACAATGAGCAGTTCTTC.